The next 9 T cell receptor beta chains were all read from a single sample in a study of control samples from healthy donors and cancer patients (dated by TCRdb to 2018 to 2020). The method was the immunoSEQ multiplex PCR assay. Here the immuneACCESS table is served through TCRdb, limited to in-frame sequences with V and J called. Missing clones are a known gap in these copies; in checked studies unresolved V genes cover under half, and the rest lacks a known reason. Across this sample there are about 75,000 clones, with 90% to 95% seen only once. Approximately 6% of the sample rests with the top ten. What was sequenced was blood. These receptors all come from a woman between 35 and 50 years old in good health.

The gene calls are TRBV7-2 and TRBJ2-7, with D hard to call. This CDR3 has 11 amino acids. Looked up from germline, CDR1 is SGHTA and CDR2 is FQGNSA. For the CDR3, the DNA is TGTGCTCTGGTCCCGACCTACGAGCAGTACTTC. Its protein is CALVPTYEQYF.

This sequence joins TRBV3-1 (or the pseudogene TRBV3-2) and TRBJ1-1; no firm D call. The CDR3 runs 12 residues. Germline CDR1 and CDR2: LGHDT and YNNKEL (reference sequence). Between the trimmed V and J ends, which lost 2 bases and 6 bases, there was a span of 7 bases. In DNA form, the CDR3 reads TGTGCCAGCAGCCAAAGGTCCGCTGAAGCTTTCTTT. This sequence encodes CASSQRSAEAFF.

This rearrangement joins TRBV5-1 to TRBJ2-3; 7 bases match TRBD2. The V gene's germline CDR1 is SGHRS and CDR2 YFSETQ. The ends lost 4 bases at V and 1 base at J; junction bases unmatched: 6. There are 15 residues in the CDR3. The CDR3 spells CASSRGGSGTDTQYF. The CDR3 bases are TGCGCCAGCAGCCGGGGCGGGAGCGGCACAGATACGCAGTATTTT.

This chain joins TRBV6-1 and TRBJ2-7; D gene uncertain. V was cut by 2 bases and J by 3 bases, with 8 bases left in between. The CDR3 spans 13 residues. CDR1 and CDR2 from the germline V gene are MNHNS and SASEGT. CDR3 sequence reads: CASSERAFYEQYF. The CDR3 nucleotides read TGTGCCAGCAGTGAAAGGGCTTTCTACGAGCAGTACTTC.

The rearrangement links TRBV7-2 to TRBJ2-1, with 12 bases that match TRBD2. The CDR3 is 15 residues long. The junction had 2 bases not matched to a gene; V was cut back by 1 base and J by 7 bases. Germline CDR1 and CDR2: SGHTA and FQGNSA. Written as DNA, the CDR3 is TGTGCCAGCAGCTTAGAACTAGCGGGGGGAAATGAGCAGTTCTTC. It is translated as CASSLELAGGNEQFF. The variable domain in full, completed from reference TRBV7-2 and TRBJ2-1, reads GAGVSQSPSNKVTEKGKDVELRCDPISGHTALYWYRQSLGQGLEFLIYFQGNSAPDKSGLPSDRFSAERTGGSVSTLTIQRTQQEDSAVYLCASSLELAGGNEQFFGPGTRLTVL.

V usage is TRBV19 and J usage is TRBJ1-5; D not resolved. Between the trimmed V and J ends, which lost 6 bases and 4 bases, there was a span of 10 bases. Per germline, CDR1 LNHDA and CDR2 SQIVND (reference sequence). The CDR3 totals 13 residues. The CDR3 DNA reads TGTGCCAGTAGGGACCTTGATAATCAGCCCCAGCATTTT. As protein: CASRDLDNQPQHF.

The chain recombines TRBV27 with TRBJ2-2, with 11 bases lining up with TRBD2. CDR3 size: 17 residues. The V and J ends lost 4 bases and 1 base, in that order; junction bases with no gene match: 5. Germline V gene lookup returns CDR1 MNHEY and CDR2 SMNVEV (reference sequence). CDR3 sequence reads: CASSSRLAGMNTGELFF. The DNA of the CDR3 is TGTGCCAGCAGTTCCAGACTAGCGGGAATGAACACCGGGGAGCTGTTTTTT.

With regard to this clone: Sequence at one end of the junction differs from germline and may be a read error. This chain links TRBV6-5 with TRBJ1-1; unclear D gene. Per the germline V gene, CDR1 is MNHEY and CDR2 is SVGAGI. The CDR3 is 11 residues long. The chain's CDR3 is CAGSYVGEAFF. The CDR3 region has the DNA TGTGCCGGCAGTTACGTGGGTGAAGCTTTCTTT.

CDR3 bases: TGTGCCAGCAGTTTATGGTCGGACACTGAAGCTTTCTTT. Translation: CASSLWSDTEAFF. The J gene is TRBJ1-1, the V gene TRBV27; D unresolved. Germline V CDR1 and CDR2: MNHEY, SMNVEV (reference sequence). Trimming cost V 1 base and J 3 bases, with 6 bases left between them. The CDR3 is 13 residues long.